The 28 T cell receptor beta chains given below trace back to one sample, sequenced in a study of Ad26.COV2.S vaccination and SARS-CoV-2 variants. Some clones are missing from TCRdb's copy, which holds only in-frame ones; the method was immunoSEQ multiplex PCR. The table lists fewer than 55,000 clones, 65% to 90% of them singletons, with roughly 45% in the top ten. The source was peripheral blood, collected after recovery from COVID-19. Source of these receptors: a human donor who had recovered from COVID-19.

The chain employs TRBV6-1 and TRBJ2-2; D might be TRBD1 or TRBD2, each matching 5 bases. Germline assignment: CDR1 MNHNS and CDR2 SASEGT. With 4 bases removed from V and 3 bases from J, the gap between germline ends came to 15 bases. The CDR3 length is 16 residues. The CDR3 DNA reads TGTGCCAGCAGTGGAAGGGACCTCACGGACACCGGGGAGCTGTTTTTT. The encoded protein is CASSGRDLTDTGELFF.

The rearrangement links TRBV11-2 to TRBJ1-4, with a weak D call TRBD1 (5 bases). The V gene lost 6 bases and the J gene lost 3 bases, with 11 bases spanning the gap. CDR1 SGHAT and CDR2 FQNNGV come from the germline V gene. The CDR3 has 14 amino acids. CDR3 loop: CASRRTPANEKLFF. CDR3 coding DNA: TGTGCCAGCAGGCGGACACCTGCTAATGAAAAACTGTTTTTT. Full variable domain (missing parts from reference TRBV11-2 and TRBJ1-4): EAGVAQSPRYKIIEKRQSVAFWCNPISGHATLYWYQQILGQGPKLLIQFQNNGVVDDSQLPKDRFSAERLKGVDSTLKIQPAKLEDSAVYLCASRRTPANEKLFFGSGTQLSVL.

The V call is TRBV4-1, the J call TRBJ1-6; TRBD1 might be the D (5 bases). This CDR3 is 14 amino acids long. Between the trimmed V and J ends, which lost 5 bases and 5 bases, there was a span of 10 bases. Germline CDR1 is MGHRA and CDR2 is YSYEKL. CDR3 DNA: TGCGCCAGCAGCTCTGGGGGAAATAATTCACCCCTCCACTTT. This encodes CASSSGGNNSPLHF.

The chain joins TRBV23-1 to TRBJ2-7, with 7 bases matching TRBD1. TRBV23-1 is classed as an ORF, of uncertain function. Unmatched junction bases numbered 2, after V lost 4 bases and J lost 5 bases. The CDR3 sequence is 12 residues long. CDR3 protein: CASSRDRDEQYV. For the CDR3, the DNA is TGCGCCAGCAGTCGCGACAGGGACGAGCAGTACGTC.

V gene TRBV5-6 combines with J gene TRBJ2-2; D may be TRBD1 (7 bases). Per germline, CDR1 SGHDT and CDR2 YYEEEE. Trimming removed 2 bases from V and 13 bases from J, with 21 bases in between. The CDR3 spans 15 residues. In DNA, the CDR3 is TGTGCCAGCAGCTTCGGCGGGCAGGGGGGACGCGGGCTGTTTTTT. As protein: CASSFGGQGGRGLFF.

The rearrangement uses TRBV11-3 and TRBJ2-1, with D maybe TRBD2 (6 bases). Per germline, CDR1 SGHNT and CDR2 YENEEA. The CDR3 has 13 residues. Trimming took off 0 bases at V and 6 bases at J, with 6 bases between the two ends. As DNA, the CDR3 is TGTGCCAGCAGCTTAGATAGCGGCAATGAGCAGTTCTTC. Protein: CASSLDSGNEQFF.

The V gene is TRBV5-1, the J gene TRBJ1-1; D gene unclear. V lost 4 bases to trimming and J lost 8 bases, with 21 bases between them. The CDR3 spans 15 residues. Germline lookup yields CDR1 SGHRS and CDR2 YFSETQ. The CDR3, as DNA: TGCGCCAGCAGCAAGAAGGAGATCGGCGGGGTCGAAGCTTTCTTT. As protein: CASSKKEIGGVEAFF.

The chain recombines TRBV9 with TRBJ2-2; D is perhaps TRBD2 (6 bases). From germline, CDR1 is SGDLS and CDR2 YYNGEE. The CDR3 runs to 14 residues. V shed 4 bases and J shed 7 bases, with 14 bases lying between them. The CDR3 spells CASSIASAVGELFF. CDR3 DNA: TGTGCCAGCAGCATCGCTAGCGCGGTCGGGGAGCTGTTTTTT.

Only a few counts were recorded for this clone. J is TRBJ2-1 and V is TRBV6-5; no clear D gene. V lost 2 bases and J lost 5, with 7 bases in between. The CDR3 contains 13 residues. Germline CDR1 and CDR2: MNHEY and SVGAGI. The CDR3 reads CASSYPGHNEQFF. The CDR3 bases are TGTGCCAGCAGTTACCCCGGCCACAATGAGCAGTTCTTC.

The chain couples TRBV7-2 to TRBJ2-7; maybe TRBD1 (5 bases). There are 14 residues in the CDR3. Germline CDR1 reads SGHTA; CDR2 reads FQGNSA. V dropped 5 bases and J dropped 0 bases, with 11 bases sitting between them. The CDR3: CASSPTAISYEQYF. The DNA for the CDR3 is TGTGCCAGCAGCCCGACAGCGATCTCCTACGAGCAGTACTTC.

V is TRBV3-1 (or the pseudogene TRBV3-2) and J is TRBJ2-5; 15 nucleotides match TRBD2. The germline gives CDR1 LGHDT, CDR2 YNNKEL (reference sequence). CDR3 size: 18 residues. V lost 4 bases, J lost 2 bases, and 8 bases stayed unmatched. CDR3 bases: TGTGCCAGCAGCCGCGGGACTAGCGGGGGGATCACGCAAGAGACCCAGTACTTC. Translation: CASSRGTSGGITQETQYF.

The chain is built from TRBV20-1 and TRBJ1-2; maybe TRBD1 (6 bases). Germline-derived CDR1 and CDR2 are DFQATT and SNEGSKA (reference sequence). V lost 5 bases to trimming and J lost 5 bases, with 9 bases between them. CDR3 length equals 11 residues. DNA for the CDR3: TGCAGTGCTGGGGGGCAGTATGGCTACACCTTC. Its protein product is CSAGGQYGYTF.

This clone was detected only a few times. This sequence joins TRBV10-2 and TRBJ1-2; a weak D match, TRBD1 (5 bases). There are 12 residues in the CDR3. The V end was cut by 6 bases, the J end by 4 bases, with 9 bases between. Germline CDR1 and CDR2: WSHSY and SAAADI. The DNA of the CDR3 is TGCGCCAGCAGCCTAGACAGCTATGGCTACACCTTC. Translating gives CASSLDSYGYTF.

V and J are TRBV5-1 and TRBJ2-5; weak D call: TRBD2 (6 bases). The V end was cut by 6 bases, the J end by 4 bases, with 19 bases between. CDR3 length: 15 amino acids. The germline V gene encodes CDR1 SGHRS and CDR2 YFSETQ. The CDR3 DNA reads TGCGCCAGCACCCTCATCCCGGGGGTTGGAGAGACCCAGTACTTC. The encoded protein is CASTLIPGVGETQYF.

V and J are TRBV7-9 and TRBJ2-7; TRBD1 agrees at 7 bases. Germline CDR1 reads SEHNR; CDR2 reads FQNEAQ (reference sequence). V shed 1 base, J shed 7 bases, and the junction held 7 bases outside the gene matches. The CDR3 runs to 14 residues. The CDR3 reads CASSLGEFRGEQYF. The CDR3 DNA reads as TGTGCCAGCAGCTTAGGGGAATTCAGGGGGGAGCAGTACTTC.

The genes are TRBV30 and TRBJ2-4, with TRBD2 matching 8 bases. The CDR3 is 14 residues long. The V segment lost 0 bases and the J segment 6 bases; nucleotides outside the gene matches: 4. In germline, CDR1 is GTSNPN, CDR2 SVGIG (reference sequence). As DNA, the CDR3 is TGTGCCTGGAGTGTAAGCGGGACTAGAAACATTCAGTACTTC. It codes for CAWSVSGTRNIQYF.

This clone was observed a single time. The CDR3 protein is CASSLGQGSNQPQHF. CDR3 nucleotide sequence: TGTGCCAGCAGCTTAGGGCAGGGGAGCAATCAGCCCCAGCATTTT. This chain links TRBV11-2 with TRBJ1-5; D perhaps matches TRBD1 (6 bases). Germline loops: CDR1 SGHAT, CDR2 FQNNGV. V dropped 1 base and J dropped 1 base, with 8 bases sitting between them. The CDR3 is made up of 15 amino acids.

This clone was recorded a few times. The CDR3 nucleotides read TGTGCCAGTTGGAGGGACTATGGCTACACCTTC. This encodes CASWRDYGYTF. The chain links TRBV19 to TRBJ1-2, with D unresolved. V was clipped by 8 bases and J by 3 bases, with 7 bases between them. This CDR3 comprises 11 residues. Germline lookup yields CDR1 LNHDA and CDR2 SQIVND (reference sequence).

The CDR3 spells CASRLHSGSRSDTQYF. The CDR3 DNA reads TGTGCCAGCAGACTTCATAGCGGGAGTAGATCAGATACGCAGTATTTT. The rearrangement uses TRBV6-6 and TRBJ2-3; 9 bases match TRBD2. Losses at the gene ends were 6 bases for V and 4 bases for J; bases not matched to a gene: 11. The CDR3 loop spans 16 amino acids. Germline CDR1 MNHNY, CDR2 SVGAGI (reference sequence).

The CDR3 protein is CSASEGALHNQQYV. CDR3 nucleotide sequence: TGCAGTGCTAGTGAGGGGGCCTTACACAATCAGCAGTACGTC. The V and J genes are TRBV20-1 and TRBJ2-7; 7 bases fit TRBD1. Per germline, CDR1 DFQATT and CDR2 SNEGSKA (reference sequence). V lost 3 bases and J lost 8; bases outside the gene matches: 13. This CDR3 has 14 residues.

The rearrangement uses TRBV11-1 and TRBJ2-5; 7 bases are a match to TRBD2. The ends lost 10 bases at V and 2 bases at J; junction bases unmatched: 13. CDR1 is SGHAT and CDR2 is FQDESV in the germline V gene (reference sequence). The CDR3 loop spans 15 amino acids. CDR3 loop: CATSEGTGGQETQYF. DNA for the CDR3: TGTGCCACCTCGGAGGGGACGGGGGGACAAGAGACCCAGTACTTC.

The rearrangement links TRBV19 to TRBJ1-3; TRBD1 matches at 12 bases. The length of the CDR3 is 17 residues. J lost 1 base, V lost 1 base, and 2 bases had no gene match. Germline V gene data show CDR1 as LNHDA and CDR2 as SQIVND (reference sequence). The CDR3 region is CASSIGDRGLSGNTIYF. The CDR3 bases are TGTGCCAGTAGTATAGGGGACAGGGGGCTTTCTGGAAACACCATATATTTT.

The genes are TRBV5-1 and TRBJ2-2; no clear D gene. Trimming pared 0 bases from V and 9 bases from J, leaving 12 bases between. This CDR3 contains 14 residues. CDR1 SGHRS and CDR2 YFSETQ come from the germline V gene. As DNA, the CDR3 is TGCGCCAGCAGCTTGGATGGGAATAACAGGGAGCTGTTTTTT. Translated, it gives CASSLDGNNRELFF.

This rearrangement joins TRBV6-1 to TRBJ1-1; D gene uncertain. Trimming left V 2 bases short and J 3 bases short, with 13 bases between. From germline, CDR1 is MNHNS and CDR2 SASEGT. The CDR3 contains 15 residues. CDR3 amino acids: CASSELRRADTEAFF. In nucleotides, the CDR3 is TGTGCCAGCAGTGAACTGCGTAGGGCGGACACTGAAGCTTTCTTT.

The genes are TRBV18 and TRBJ1-1; unclear D gene. The V and J ends lost 6 bases and 1 base respectively, with 12 bases between them. The CDR3 contains 14 residues. CDR1 KGHSH and CDR2 LQKENI come from the germline V gene. The CDR3 nucleotides read TGTGCCAGCTCTCCAACAAGGGAGAACACTGAAGCTTTCTTT. The encoded protein is CASSPTRENTEAFF.

This chain uses TRBV11-2 with TRBJ2-1; 7 nucleotides align to TRBD2. This CDR3 is 15 amino acids long. Germline trimming cut 3 bases from V and 1 base from J; bases unmatched to any gene: 3. Germline V CDR1 and CDR2: SGHAT, FQNNGV. CDR3 sequence: CASSLGGRSYNEQFF. The CDR3, as DNA: TGTGCCAGCAGCTTGGGGGGGAGGTCCTACAATGAGCAGTTCTTC.

CDR3 sequence: CASSVATRTDTQYF. CDR3 nucleotides: TGTGCCAGCAGCGTAGCCACTAGAACCGATACGCAGTATTTT. This chain uses TRBV9 with TRBJ2-3; possible D gene TRBD2, 5 bases. The CDR3 runs 14 residues. The V end was cut by 0 bases, the J end by 6 bases, with 11 bases between. Germline values: CDR1 SGDLS, CDR2 YYNGEE. The entire variable domain, with the rest obtained from reference TRBV9 and TRBJ2-3, is as follows: DSGVTQTPKHLITATGQRVTLRCSPRSGDLSVYWYQQSLDQGLQFLIQYYNGEERAKGNILERFSAQQFPDLHSELNLSSLELGDSALYFCASSVATRTDTQYFGPGTRLTVL.

The J gene is TRBJ1-1, the V gene TRBV6-1, with a possible D match to TRBD1 (5 bases). CDR1 is MNHNS and CDR2 is SASEGT in the germline V gene. The CDR3 sequence is 17 residues long. V was trimmed by 4 bases and J by 1 base, leaving 19 bases between them. The CDR3 region is CASSALGTGGPNTEAFF. The CDR3 DNA reads TGTGCCAGCAGTGCCCTCGGGACGGGGGGTCCGAACACTGAAGCTTTCTTT.